This T cell receptor beta chain was sequenced during a study of T cells after yellow fever vaccination. Study-wide results and limits: The secondary response was weaker, and its peak arrived faster, on day 5 versus 15.

Germline V lookup: CDR1 SGHNT, CDR2 YENEEA. The CDR3 loop spans 15 amino acids. Losses at the gene ends were 5 bases for V and 0 bases for J; bases not matched to a gene: 5. This clonotype was seen a handful of times. Antigen: not known. It was through 5'RACE template switching that TCR cDNA was made, with a universal primer site and UMIs added. TCRdb redid the calling of the 5' RACE reads with MiXCR, one entry per CDR3 protein. The sample carries approximately 580,000 distinct CDR3 sequences, about a sixth recorded once. This specimen consisted of PBMCs, obtained 5 to 6 days after the first yellow fever vaccination. The chain employs TRBV11-3 and TRBJ2-3; 7 positions match TRBD1. This receptor was identified in a man in his late teens or twenties who received the YFV17D yellow fever vaccine. In DNA, the CDR3 is TGTGCCAGCAGCCTGGGACAGTCTAGCACAGATACGCAGTATTTT. This codes for CASSLGQSSTDTQYF. The full variable domain, its missing parts supplied by reference TRBV11-3 and TRBJ2-3, is EAGVVQSPRYKIIEKKQPVAFWCNPISGHNTLYWYLQNLGQGPELLIRYENEEAVDDSQLPKDRFSAERLKGVDSTLKIQPAELGDSAVYLCASSLGQSSTDTQYFGPGTRLTVL.